The clone carrying this TCR beta chain was counted a few times. Its specificity is not known. This entry is derived from a study of T-cell reconstitution after alpha-beta-depleted transplantation in children. Trimming removed 3 bases at V and 6 bases at J, with 15 bases between. This CDR3 has 14 amino acids. Findings and caveats of the study: By about two months after transplant, alpha-beta T cells reportedly arose from several hundred graft clones that had expanded. At the one-year point after transplant, T-cell counts and TCRbeta diversity were found to come mostly from T cells that had been newly produced. After transplant, high TCRbeta diversity at day 60 in some patients arose from surviving recipient T cells and thymic progenitors.

This sample's TCRbeta library carried unique molecular identifier barcodes. TCRdb processed the PCR reads anew with MiXCR; each CDR3 protein has one entry. The sample yields around 440,000 distinct CDR3 sequences, under 20% seen once. The clonotype was recovered from a boy under two years old who had a stem cell transplant for Wiskott-Aldrich syndrome, so the T cells may come from the graft donor. The chain links TRBV12-3 or TRBV12-4 to TRBJ2-7; no definite D call. Sample: PBMCs, mostly from graft donor cells, taken 360 days after TCRalphabeta/CD19-depleted stem cell transplant. The CDR3: CASSFGHPFPEQYF. The CDR3 DNA is TGTGCCAGCAGTTTTGGGCACCCTTTCCCCGAGCAGTACTTC.